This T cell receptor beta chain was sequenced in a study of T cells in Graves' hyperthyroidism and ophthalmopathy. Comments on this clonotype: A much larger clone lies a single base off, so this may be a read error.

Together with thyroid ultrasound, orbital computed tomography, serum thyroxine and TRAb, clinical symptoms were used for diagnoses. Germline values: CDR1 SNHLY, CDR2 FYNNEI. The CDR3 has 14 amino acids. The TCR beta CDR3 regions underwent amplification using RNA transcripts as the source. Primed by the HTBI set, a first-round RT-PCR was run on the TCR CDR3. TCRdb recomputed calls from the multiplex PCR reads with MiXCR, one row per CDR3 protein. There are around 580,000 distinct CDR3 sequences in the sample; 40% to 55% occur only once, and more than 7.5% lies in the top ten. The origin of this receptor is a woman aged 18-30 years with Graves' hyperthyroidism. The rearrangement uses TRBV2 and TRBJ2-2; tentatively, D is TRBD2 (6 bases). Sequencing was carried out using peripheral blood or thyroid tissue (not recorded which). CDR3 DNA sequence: TGTGCCAGCAGCGGGAGTGGCACCGCCGGGGAGCTGCTTTTT. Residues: CASSGSGTAGELLF.